Following are 10 T cell receptor beta chains from one sample sequenced in a study of blood T cell repertoires in COVID-19. Data came from immunoSEQ multiplex PCR; TCRdb stores just in-frame clones and leaves some out. The sample carries nearly 55,000 clones, roughly 84% recorded once. Sequenced input: peripheral blood. Source of these receptors: a man in his 70s with active COVID-19.

This clone has just a few counts. This chain links TRBV20-1 with TRBJ1-1; no reliable D call. Trimming cost V 1 base and J 6 bases, with 6 bases left between them. The germline V gene encodes CDR1 DFQATT and CDR2 SNEGSKA (reference sequence). CDR3 length: 11 amino acids. CDR3 sequence: CSARAGAEAFF. As DNA, the CDR3 is TGCAGTGCTAGAGCCGGGGCTGAAGCTTTCTTT.

The genes are TRBV5-5 and TRBJ1-2, with D perhaps TRBD1 (6 bases). The CDR3 runs to 13 residues. Germline CDR1 reads SGHKS; CDR2 reads YYEKEE (reference sequence). V shed 5 bases and J shed 4 bases, with 12 bases lying between them. The CDR3 bases are TGTGCCAGCAGGACGACAGGCACCTATGGCTACACCTTC. Translated: CASRTTGTYGYTF.

The V gene is TRBV15, the J gene TRBJ2-7; 15 bases align to TRBD2. Germline assignment: CDR1 LNHNV and CDR2 YYDKDF (reference sequence). This CDR3 contains 20 residues. The V and J ends lost 0 bases and 0 bases, in that order; junction bases with no gene match: 9. The CDR3 DNA is TGTGCCACCAGCAGAGATCTAGGCGGGACTAGCGGGGGGTCCTCCTACGAGCAGTACTTC. Protein product: CATSRDLGGTSGGSSYEQYF.

The chain has TRBV2 and TRBJ1-1; the D gene is possibly TRBD1 (5 bases). Per germline, CDR1 SNHLY and CDR2 FYNNEI. This CDR3 has 14 amino acids. V was shortened by 1 base and J by 5 bases, with 11 bases between the two germline ends. The CDR3 DNA sequence: TGTGCCAGCAGTGAAGGACAGAAGGAGACTGAAGCTTTCTTT. Protein product: CASSEGQKETEAFF.

The rearrangement uses TRBV19 and TRBJ2-5, with 8 bases fitting TRBD1. V was pared by 4 bases and J by 2 bases, with 6 bases of the junction left unmatched. Germline assignment: CDR1 LNHDA and CDR2 SQIVND (reference sequence). The CDR3 totals 15 residues. The CDR3 coding sequence is TGTGCCAGTAGTAACAGACAGGGGCTACAAGAGACCCAGTACTTC. This encodes CASSNRQGLQETQYF.

This clone was seen just once. The V and J genes are TRBV7-3 and TRBJ2-1, with TRBD2 matching 7 bases. The CDR3 sequence is 12 residues long. The V and J ends lost 2 bases and 8 bases, in that order; junction bases with no gene match: 0. Germline V gives CDR1 SGHTA, CDR2 FQGTGA. Here the CDR3 reads CASSLGGDEQFF. The CDR3 DNA is TGTGCCAGCAGCTTAGGGGGGGATGAGCAGTTCTTC.

The V call is TRBV11-3, the J call TRBJ1-1; D call uncertain. Trimming took 4 bases from V and 6 from J, leaving 18 bases between them. The CDR3 has 15 residues. Germline V gene lookup returns CDR1 SGHNT and CDR2 YENEEA. This CDR3 reads CASSSAAAGFAEAFF. The CDR3, as DNA: TGTGCCAGCAGCTCCGCCGCCGCGGGGTTTGCTGAAGCTTTCTTT.

The J gene is TRBJ1-1, the V gene TRBV6-5; D remains unclear. CDR1 MNHEY and CDR2 SVGAGI come from the germline V gene. V was cut by 2 bases and J by 4 bases, with 11 bases left in between. The CDR3 is 14 residues long. The CDR3 loop is CASSYEVSGTEAFF. The CDR3 nucleotides read TGTGCCAGCAGTTACGAGGTATCGGGCACTGAAGCTTTCTTT.

The chain is built from TRBV24-1 and TRBJ2-5, with 8 bases aligning to TRBD2. The CDR3 loop spans 14 amino acids. Germline trimming cut 4 bases from V and 5 bases from J; bases unmatched to any gene: 5. Germline V gives CDR1 KGHDR, CDR2 SFDVKD. CDR3 sequence (DNA): TGTGCCACCAGTGAGGGCCGCGGGAGGGAGACCCAGTACTTC. This translates into CATSEGRGRETQYF.

This clone was observed a handful of times. This chain connects TRBV11-3 to TRBJ2-3; D might be TRBD1 (5 bases). Trimming shortened V by 3 bases and J by 0 bases, and 7 bases separated the two germline ends. The CDR3 loop spans 14 amino acids. The germline CDR1 and CDR2 sequences are SGHNT and YENEEA. CDR3 residues: CASSFDSSTDTQYF. DNA of the CDR3: TGTGCCAGCAGCTTTGACAGTAGCACAGATACGCAGTATTTT. Variable domain in full (rest from reference TRBV11-3 and TRBJ2-3): EAGVVQSPRYKIIEKKQPVAFWCNPISGHNTLYWYLQNLGQGPELLIRYENEEAVDDSQLPKDRFSAERLKGVDSTLKIQPAELGDSAVYLCASSFDSSTDTQYFGPGTRLTVL.